The 23 T cell receptor beta chains given below trace back to one sample, sequenced in a study of shared clonotypes between healthy human individuals. Some clones are missing from TCRdb's copy, which holds only in-frame ones; the method was immunoSEQ multiplex PCR. This sample carries 2 million to 2.5 million clones, approximately 94% of them seen once, and the ten largest clones take roughly 0.13%. The sequencing sample was made of naive CD4+ T cells sorted from blood. Subset noted: CD45RA+ positively selected. Receptor source: a man younger than 30 in good health.

The CDR3 sequence is CAISETDSSIISGNTIYF. CDR3 nucleotides: TGTGCCATCAGTGAGACGGACTCTTCTATAATCTCTGGAAACACCATATATTTT. The chain uses TRBV10-3 and TRBJ1-3; D remains unclear. The germline gives CDR1 ENHRY, CDR2 SYGVKD. The V gene lost 2 bases and the J gene lost 0 bases, with 17 bases spanning the gap. The CDR3 loop spans 18 amino acids.

The genes are TRBV15 and TRBJ1-4, with 9 bases lining up with TRBD1. This CDR3 is 15 amino acids long. Trimming at V came to 2 bases and at J to 8 bases, leaving 6 bases not matched to a gene. In germline, CDR1 is LNHNV, CDR2 YYDKDF (reference sequence). CDR3 bases: TGTGCCACCAGCAGAACTAGACAGGGGGTGGAAAAACTGTTTTTT. Its protein is CATSRTRQGVEKLFF.

V usage is TRBV5-1 and J usage is TRBJ1-2, with D perhaps matching TRBD1 (5 bases). V lost 6 bases and J 0 bases, leaving 15 bases between the germline ends. Germline values: CDR1 SGHRS, CDR2 YFSETQ. This CDR3 spans 15 amino acids. The CDR3, as DNA: TGCGCCAGCAACCCTTTCGGGGGATCTAACTATGGCTACACCTTC. Translation: CASNPFGGSNYGYTF.

CDR3 region: CASSLWDRVDGPLHF. CDR3 nucleotides: TGTGCCAGCAGCCTATGGGACCGGGTCGATGGACCCCTCCACTTT. The rearrangement uses TRBV5-5 and TRBJ1-6, with a possible D match to TRBD1 (5 bases). CDR3 length: 15 amino acids. From germline, CDR1 is SGHKS and CDR2 YYEKEE (reference sequence). With 4 bases removed from V and 12 bases from J, the gap between germline ends came to 20 bases.

The chain combines TRBV5-6 with TRBJ2-3; D not resolved. Trimming removed 2 bases at V and 3 bases at J, with 10 bases between. The length of the CDR3 is 14 residues. The germline V gene has CDR1 SGHDT and CDR2 YYEEEE. CDR3 region: CASSLRVETDTQYF. The CDR3 DNA reads TGTGCCAGCAGCTTACGCGTAGAAACAGATACGCAGTATTTT.

The rearrangement links TRBV4-1 to TRBJ2-2; 13 bases line up with TRBD2. The length of the CDR3 is 20 residues. The junction had 12 bases not matched to a gene; V was cut back by 1 base and J by 4 bases. Germline lookup yields CDR1 MGHRA and CDR2 YSYEKL. The CDR3 region has the DNA TGCGCCAGCAGCCAAGCTCCGGGACTAGCGGGACAGGGAGGCACCGGGGAGCTGTTTTTT. Translating it yields CASSQAPGLAGQGGTGELFF.

The chain recombines TRBV6-5 with TRBJ1-5, with D hard to call. The length of the CDR3 is 13 residues. Trimming cost V 3 bases and J 1 base, with 4 bases left between them. The V gene's germline CDR1 is MNHEY and CDR2 SVGAGI. The CDR3 DNA follows: TGTGCCAGCAGTTATAGGAGCAATCAGCCCCAGCATTTT. Its translation: CASSYRSNQPQHF.

The chain joins TRBV7-2 to TRBJ2-1; the D gene is possibly TRBD2 (7 bases). The CDR3 is made up of 19 amino acids. CDR1 is SGHTA and CDR2 is FQGNSA in the germline V gene. V was pared by 3 bases and J by 0 bases, with 21 bases between. The CDR3 DNA follows: TGTGCCAGCAGCTTTAAAGGACAGTCACTAGCGCTCTCCTACAATGAGCAGTTCTTC. It translates to CASSFKGQSLALSYNEQFF.

This clone has a handful of counts. This rearrangement joins TRBV2 to TRBJ2-4, with D perhaps TRBD2 (5 bases). The CDR3 consists of 13 residues. V lost 5 bases and J lost 8, with 13 bases in between. The germline V gene has CDR1 SNHLY and CDR2 FYNNEI. The CDR3 region is CASSPEAGDIQYF. DNA of the CDR3: TGTGCCAGCAGTCCGGAGGCCGGGGACATTCAGTACTTC.

This clone has only one observation. V gene TRBV5-1 combines with J gene TRBJ2-1; 9 nucleotides match TRBD2. With 4 bases clipped from V and 8 bases from J, the junction kept 10 bases outside the gene matches. Germline assignment: CDR1 SGHRS and CDR2 YFSETQ. CDR3 length equals 15 residues. CDR3 sequence: CASSRGTSLSDEQFF. In nucleotides, the CDR3 is TGCGCCAGCAGCCGTGGGACTAGCTTGTCCGATGAGCAGTTCTTC.

The chain uses TRBV11-2 and TRBJ2-5, with D uncertain. The CDR3 covers 14 residues. CDR1 and CDR2 from the germline V gene are SGHAT and FQNNGV. Trimming left V 3 bases short and J 2 bases short, with 10 bases between. This chain's CDR3 is CASSFGYFQETQYF. For the CDR3, the DNA is TGTGCCAGCAGCTTCGGTTACTTTCAAGAGACCCAGTACTTC.

The V and J genes are TRBV6-1 and TRBJ2-7; 9 bases line up with TRBD2. Trimming took 8 bases from V and 2 from J; bases not matched to a gene: 4. CDR1 and CDR2 (germline): MNHNS, SASEGT. The CDR3 extends over 13 amino acids. The CDR3 sequence: CASQAGGPYEQYF. The CDR3 region has the DNA TGTGCCAGCCAGGCGGGGGGGCCCTACGAGCAGTACTTC.

The V and J genes are TRBV18 and TRBJ2-7; 11 bases are shared with TRBD2. V gave up 1 base and J gave up 9 bases; unmatched junction bases: 8. The V gene's germline CDR1 is KGHSH and CDR2 LQKENI. The CDR3 runs 15 residues. The CDR3 DNA reads as TGTGCCAGCTCACCACTCTCCCTAGCGGGAGGTGTGCAGTACTTC. Protein sequence: CASSPLSLAGGVQYF.

V gene TRBV5-1 combines with J gene TRBJ2-7; 10 bases are a match to TRBD1. The CDR3 consists of 13 residues. The V gene end was trimmed by 3 bases and the J gene end by 7 bases; junction bases not matched to a gene: 4. Germline values: CDR1 SGHRS, CDR2 YFSETQ. The CDR3 coding sequence is TGCGCCAGCAGCTCCGACAGGGGGCAAGAGCAGTACTTC. It yields the protein CASSSDRGQEQYF. Full variable domain (outside the CDR3, taken from reference TRBV5-1 and TRBJ2-7): KAGVTQTPRYLIKTRGQQVTLSCSPISGHRSVSWYQQTPGQGLQFLFEYFSETQRNKGNFPGRFSGRQFSNSRSEMNVSTLELGDSALYLCASSSDRGQEQYFGPGTRLTVT.

Here the CDR3 DNA reads TGTGCCAGCAGGCCTACAGGGGAAGTCACTGAAGCTTTCTTT. It is translated as CASRPTGEVTEAFF. The chain combines TRBV7-3 with TRBJ1-1; TRBD1 matches at 7 bases. The CDR3 extends over 14 amino acids. With 6 bases clipped from V and 4 bases from J, the junction kept 8 bases outside the gene matches. Germline-derived CDR1 and CDR2 are SGHTA and FQGTGA.

The chain has TRBV6-6 and TRBJ1-5; weak D call: TRBD1 (5 bases). The germline V and J ends were trimmed by 6 bases and 5 bases, with 14 bases remaining between them. The CDR3 is made up of 14 amino acids. Germline V lookup: CDR1 MNHNY, CDR2 SVGAGI (reference sequence). CDR3 protein: CASRGWTRDQPQHF. As DNA, the CDR3 is TGTGCCAGCAGGGGGTGGACAAGAGATCAGCCCCAGCATTTT.

In the case of this clone: This sample also contains other DNA sequences that code for the same CDR3. This rearrangement joins TRBV7-9 to TRBJ1-1; D is uncertain. The CDR3 runs 11 residues. The germline V and J ends were trimmed by 3 bases and 6 bases, with 5 bases remaining between them. Germline V gene lookup returns CDR1 SEHNR and CDR2 FQNEAQ (reference sequence). The CDR3 protein is CASSFSAEAFF. CDR3 sequence (DNA): TGTGCCAGCAGCTTTTCAGCTGAAGCTTTCTTT. Full variable domain (missing parts from reference TRBV7-9 and TRBJ1-1): DTGVSQNPRHKITKRGQNVTFRCDPISEHNRLYWYRQTLGQGPEFLTYFQNEAQLEKSRLLSDRFSAERPKGSFSTLEIQRTEQGDSAMYLCASSFSAEAFFGQGTRLTVV.

The chain joins TRBV5-1 to TRBJ2-7; 10 bases align to TRBD2. This CDR3 region has 15 residues. J lost 4 bases, V lost 4 bases, and 8 bases had no gene match. Germline V gives CDR1 SGHRS, CDR2 YFSETQ. The CDR3 region has the DNA TGCGCCAGCAGCCTTTTAGCGGGGGGACAGTACGAGCAGTACTTC. Amino acids: CASSLLAGGQYEQYF.

The gene calls are TRBV29-1 and TRBJ2-1; 8 nucleotides align to TRBD2. CDR1 SQVTM and CDR2 ANQGSEA come from the germline V gene. The CDR3 runs 16 residues. V was clipped by 0 bases and J by 6 bases; unmatched bases: 10. The CDR3 sequence: CSVEDLPGLGGNEQFF. For the CDR3, the DNA is TGCAGCGTTGAAGACCTACCGGGACTAGGGGGCAATGAGCAGTTCTTC.

This sequence joins TRBV6-1 and TRBJ2-7; 7 bases map to TRBD2. CDR3 length equals 15 residues. Germline loops: CDR1 MNHNS, CDR2 SASEGT. The junction had 13 bases not matched to a gene; V was cut back by 4 bases and J by 7 bases. As DNA, the CDR3 is TGTGCCAGCAGTGGAAACCCGGGCCCGGGGGGAGAGCAGTACTTC. This translates into CASSGNPGPGGEQYF.

The chain carries TRBV7-9 and TRBJ2-2; D possibly matches TRBD1 or TRBD2 (7 bases each). The CDR3 loop spans 16 amino acids. With 5 bases removed from V and 2 bases from J, the gap between germline ends came to 15 bases. Germline-derived CDR1 and CDR2 are SEHNR and FQNEAQ (reference sequence). The chain's CDR3 is CASSLQGGYNTGELFF. CDR3 DNA sequence: TGTGCCAGCAGCCTCCAGGGGGGGTATAACACCGGGGAGCTGTTTTTT.

The chain has TRBV30 and TRBJ1-4, with D unresolved. Germline CDR1 reads GTSNPN; CDR2 reads SVGIG (reference sequence). Trimming removed 0 bases at V and 11 bases at J, with 16 bases between. The CDR3 consists of 14 residues. CDR3 nucleotide sequence: TGTGCCTGGAGTGTGATCACCTCTAAAGAGAAACTGTTTTTT. Protein: CAWSVITSKEKLFF.

J is TRBJ2-7 and V is TRBV10-3; 8 bases map to TRBD1. Trimming took 6 bases from V and 2 from J; bases not matched to a gene: 6. This CDR3 spans 14 amino acids. Per the germline V gene, CDR1 is ENHRY and CDR2 is SYGVKD. This CDR3 is CAIRAGTGPYEQYF. In DNA form, the CDR3 reads TGTGCCATCAGGGCCGGGACAGGCCCCTACGAGCAGTACTTC.